This TCR beta chain was documented in a study of shared clonotypes between healthy human individuals. Every one of the donors was a Caucasian adult that lived in Nashville, Tennessee. The length of the CDR3 is 13 residues. Germline values: CDR1 LNHDA, CDR2 SQIVND (reference sequence). The J segment lost 4 bases and the V segment lost 6 bases, leaving 3 bases of the junction unmatched. Input per replicate PCR of unsorted PBMC was about 330 ng DNA, corresponding to around 30,000 T cell genomes. Libraries were prepared by immunoSEQ multiplex PCR; TCRdb keeps only in-frame clonotypes and omits some of them. The data contain about 490,000 clones, approximately 79% of them singletons.

The chain couples TRBV19 to TRBJ1-5, with 7 bases aligning to TRBD1. This clonotype originated in a woman aged 40 to 50 in good health. Some clones in this sample may be carry-over from other donors' samples. Sequencing was performed on PBMCs. CDR3 in amino acids: CASRGQPNQPQHF. The CDR3, as DNA: TGTGCCAGTAGGGGACAGCCTAATCAGCCCCAGCATTTT. The whole variable domain, filled in from reference TRBV19 and TRBJ1-5, reads DGGITQSPKYLFRKEGQNVTLSCEQNLNHDAMYWYRQDPGQGLRLIYYSQIVNDFQKGDIAEGYSVSREKKESFPLTVTSAQKNPTAFYLCASRGQPNQPQHFGDGTRLSIL.